The present T cell receptor beta chain was sequenced within a study of cytomegalovirus exposure and HLA in healthy donors. This clone showed up just once. What it binds is unknown. With 60 Vbeta and 13 Jbeta primers, the PCR was carried out. Profiling relied on immunoSEQ multiplex PCR, and the TCRdb table lists in-frame clones only, not all of them. The data hold some 210,000 clones, with about 87% observed a single time. Points from the study as a whole: Researchers left out some V segments, among them TRBV6-2 and TRBV6-3, as indistinguishable. Accurate predictions that matched the HLA-A and HLA-B alleles of most subjects were reportedly made from TCR beta sequences.

Germline V gives CDR1 SEHNR, CDR2 FQNEAQ (reference sequence). This CDR3 comprises 15 residues. The germline V and J ends were trimmed by 0 bases and 2 bases, with 10 bases remaining between them. The rearrangement joins TRBV7-9 to TRBJ1-1, with no clear D. The sequence derives from a young man in good health and CMV-seronegative. Sequencing was performed on PBMCs. DNA of the CDR3: TGTGCCAGCAGCTTAGCGCGGCGGGGAAACACTGAAGCTTTCTTT. Translated, it gives CASSLARRGNTEAFF.